One and the same sample provided the 5 T cell receptor beta chains below, sequenced in a study of CD8 T cells in ankylosing spondylitis. TCRdb ran MiXCR on the 5' RACE reads and lists one entry per CDR3 protein. The table has roughly 180,000 distinct CDR3 sequences, over 10% seen once. The material sequenced was blood, either unsorted or a sorted T cell fraction (not recorded which). The origin of the receptors is a male donor with ankylosing spondylitis or in good health (not recorded which).

This clonotype was found a few times. This chain uses TRBV7-6 with TRBJ2-1, with no clear D. With 4 bases removed from V and 10 bases from J, the gap between germline ends came to 11 bases. The CDR3 totals 12 residues. Germline lookup yields CDR1 SGHVS and CDR2 FNYEAQ. The DNA of the CDR3 is TGTGCCAGCAGCTCCCAACCCGGAGAGCAGTTCTTC. It codes for CASSSQPGEQFF.

This clonotype showed up many times. The chain couples TRBV7-9 to TRBJ2-5, with D possibly TRBD1 on 6 matching bases. Germline assignment: CDR1 SEHNR and CDR2 FQNEAQ (reference sequence). V lost 4 bases and J lost 2, with 11 bases in between. The CDR3 sequence is 14 residues long. Here the CDR3 DNA reads TGTGCCAGCAGCTCTAGAGACAGGCAAGAGACCCAGTACTTC. It encodes CASSSRDRQETQYF. Full variable domain (outside the CDR3, taken from reference TRBV7-9 and TRBJ2-5): DTGVSQNPRHKITKRGQNVTFRCDPISEHNRLYWYRQTLGQGPEFLTYFQNEAQLEKSRLLSDRFSAERPKGSFSTLEIQRTEQGDSAMYLCASSSRDRQETQYFGPGTRLLVL.

V gene TRBV5-6 combines with J gene TRBJ1-1; D is undetermined. The CDR3 runs 12 residues. Looked up from germline, CDR1 is SGHDT and CDR2 is YYEEEE. The ends were cut back, 3 bases at V and 4 bases at J, with 7 bases in the middle. The CDR3 loop is CASSSLATEAFF. CDR3 bases: TGTGCCAGCAGCTCTCTGGCCACTGAAGCTTTCTTT.

The chain has TRBV2 and TRBJ1-4; 7 bases align to TRBD1. The CDR3 sequence is 14 residues long. The V gene's germline CDR1 is SNHLY and CDR2 FYNNEI. V trimming: 8 bases; J trimming: 8 bases; junction bases outside the gene matches: 11. For the CDR3, the DNA is TGTGCCAGCCAACCTGGAGGGGGCCGGGAAAAACTGTTTTTT. Translation gives CASQPGGGREKLFF.

Ten or more counts support this clonotype. This chain joins TRBV6-4 and TRBJ2-2; no clear D gene. Per germline, CDR1 MRHNA and CDR2 SNTAGT. This CDR3 region has 12 residues. V was trimmed by 3 bases and J by 2 bases, leaving 1 base between them. CDR3 amino acids: CASSENTGELFF. The CDR3 DNA follows: TGTGCCAGCAGTGAAAACACCGGGGAGCTGTTTTTT.